The present entry profiles one T cell receptor beta chain with its context. Its antigen remains unidentified. This sample is drawn from a study of shared clonotypes between healthy human individuals. Study-wide results and limits: The sharing of approximately 5.1% of naive CD4 clonotypes was seen across a handful of donors.

Germline lookup yields CDR1 MNHNY and CDR2 SVGAGI (reference sequence). The V and J ends lost 6 bases and 4 bases, in that order; junction bases with no gene match: 3. CDR3 size: 14 residues. Assay: immunoSEQ multiplex PCR; the TCRdb copy retains only in-frame clones and omits some. The sample contains about 990,000 clones, about four fifths of which appear only once. The V gene is TRBV6-6, the J gene TRBJ2-5; 12 bases are a match to TRBD2. The clonotype was recovered from a man aged 18 to 30 in good health. Some clones in this sample may be carry-over from other donors' samples. The source material was memory CD4+ T cells from PBMCs. The subset was: CD45RA-negative fraction. CDR3 coding DNA: TGTGCCAGCAGGTCTAGCGGGAGGGCAGAGACCCAGTACTTC. The encoded protein is CASRSSGRAETQYF.